The subject of this entry is one TCR beta chain. The antigen is not known. Graves' hyperthyroidism was deemed stable absent ophthalmopathy progression within 18 months. Researchers barred patients who had uncontrolled infection, other autoimmune disease, pregnancy or lactation. PBMCs were derived from around 10 ml fresh peripheral blood. The record originates from a study of T cells in Graves' hyperthyroidism and ophthalmopathy. Overall study findings and caveats: Before onset, by a median of approximately 6.8 months, the model predicted ophthalmopathy.

Looked up from germline, CDR1 is MDHEN and CDR2 is SYDVKM. The CDR3 consists of 16 residues. V trimming: 5 bases; J trimming: 5 bases; junction bases outside the gene matches: 12. Authors of the study amplified TCR beta CDR3 regions from RNA transcripts. TCR CDR3 regions were first amplified by RT-PCR with HTBI primers. TCRdb independently ran MiXCR on the multiplex PCR reads; one entry per CDR3 protein. The sample lists 600,000 to 900,000 distinct CDR3 sequences; 16% were seen once. Material: blood. The V and J genes are TRBV28 and TRBJ2-3; 8 bases are shared with TRBD1. This sequence was found in a man aged 18-30 years with Graves' hyperthyroidism. CDR3 in DNA: TGTGCCAGCAGTCCCTACATGACAGGGGAGGAAGATACGCAGTATTTT. Its protein product is CASSPYMTGEEDTQYF.